This T cell receptor (beta chain) was documented in a study of graft-versus-host responses after intestinal transplantation. The CDR3 consists of 12 residues. CDR1 is SEHNR and CDR2 is FQNEAQ in the germline V gene (reference sequence). Trimming left V 5 bases short and J 7 bases short, with 11 bases between. This table comes from immunoSEQ multiplex PCR, and its TCRdb copy is limited to in-frame clones, with some not included. Among 85,000 to 130,000 clones listed, roughly 87% were seen once. Note on this clone: Antigen specificity is unknown.

V gene TRBV7-9 combines with J gene TRBJ1-1; D is ambiguous. The clonotype originates from a human donor who received an intestinal transplant. The input for sequencing was unstimulated CD4+ T cells sorted from spleen or lymph node cells, taken before intestinal transplant. CDR3 bases: TGTGCCAGCAGCGGAGGTGGGGTTGAAGCTTTCTTT. Protein product: CASSGGGVEAFF.